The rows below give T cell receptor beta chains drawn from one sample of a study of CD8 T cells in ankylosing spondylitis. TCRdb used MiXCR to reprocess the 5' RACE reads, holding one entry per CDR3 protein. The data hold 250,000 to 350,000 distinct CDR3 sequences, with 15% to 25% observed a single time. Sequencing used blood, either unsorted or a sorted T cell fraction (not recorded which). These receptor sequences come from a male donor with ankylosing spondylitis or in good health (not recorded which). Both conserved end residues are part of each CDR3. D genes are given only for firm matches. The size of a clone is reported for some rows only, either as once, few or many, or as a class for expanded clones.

TGCGCCAGCAGCCCCACCCTGGGGGATGAGCAGTTCTTC	CASSPTLGDEQFF	.	.	TRBJ2-1	TRBV5-1
TGCGCCAGCAGCCCCACCCCACAGGATAGCTCTGGAAACACCATATATTTT	CASSPTPQDSSGNTIYF	many	.	TRBJ1-3	TRBV5-1
TGTGCCAGCCGTGCGGGGGCCTACAATGAGCAGTTCTTC	CASRAGAYNEQFF	.	TRBD2	TRBJ2-1	TRBV7-9
TGCAGTGCTCGAAACGTTAGGACTAGCGGGAGTCCTAGCACAGATACGCAGTATTTT	CSARNVRTSGSPSTDTQYF	few	TRBD2	TRBJ2-3	TRBV20-1
TGTGCCTGGAGTCGTCGGCGGGAACGCACAGATACGCAGTATTTT	CAWSRRRERTDTQYF	.	.	TRBJ2-3	TRBV30
TGCGCCAGCAGCTTGGATTCCGAAGGGGCATGGAACACTGAAGCTTTCTTT	CASSLDSEGAWNTEAFF	many	.	TRBJ1-1	TRBV5-1
TGTGCCAGCAGCTCGGGCCCGGCAGATACGCAGTATTTT	CASSSGPADTQYF	few	.	TRBJ2-3	TRBV28
TGTGCCAGCAGCTTATCATATGAGCAGTTCTTC	CASSLSYEQFF	.	.	TRBJ2-1	TRBV7-9
TGTGCCACCAGCAGAGATTCATCGACTTCATTACTAGAGACCCAGTACTTC	CATSRDSSTSLLETQYF	many	.	TRBJ2-5	TRBV15
TGCGCCAGCAGCCAACGGGACACTACAGGCTACAATGAGCAGTTCTTC	CASSQRDTTGYNEQFF	.	.	TRBJ2-1	TRBV4-1
TGTGCCAGCTCGAGGGGACAGCGGGAGGGCTACACCTTC	CASSRGQREGYTF	.	TRBD1	TRBJ1-2	TRBV12-3/TRBV12-4
TGTGCCAGCAGCCAAGATCTCGCGGGAGGCTACAATGAGCAGTTCTTC	CASSQDLAGGYNEQFF	few	TRBD2	TRBJ2-1	TRBV3-1
TGTGCCAGCTCACCATCCGGATATGGCTACACCTTC	CASSPSGYGYTF	few	.	TRBJ1-2	TRBV18
TGCGCCAGCCGGGAGGGAACTGGAAACACCATATATTTT	CASREGTGNTIYF	.	.	TRBJ1-3	TRBV5-1
TGTGCCAGCAGTTTCCAGGGGCGAGATACAGATACGCAGTATTTT	CASSFQGRDTDTQYF	few	.	TRBJ2-3	TRBV27
TGTGCCAGCTCACCTTTGACGGGGATAAGCACAGATACGCAGTATTTT	CASSPLTGISTDTQYF	few	.	TRBJ2-3	TRBV18
TGTGCCAGCAGTCCCACAACAGGGGGAAGACGGTGGGGGTTTGATGGCTACACCTTC	CASSPTTGGRRWGFDGYTF	.	TRBD1	TRBJ1-2	TRBV28
TGTGCCAGCAGCTTAGTATCGGGGATGGACAATGAGCAGTTCTTC	CASSLVSGMDNEQFF	.	.	TRBJ2-1	TRBV7-9
TGTGCCAGCAGCCCGTACGCTAGCGGGGCGGAGACCCAGTACTTC	CASSPYASGAETQYF	few	TRBD2	TRBJ2-5	TRBV7-6
TGCAGCGTTGATGCAGATACGCAGTATTTT	CSVDADTQYF	many	.	TRBJ2-3	TRBV29-1
TGTGCCAGCAGTGGTATTGTCCCGAACACCGGGGAGCTGTTTTTT	CASSGIVPNTGELFF	few	.	TRBJ2-2	TRBV2
TGTGCCAGCAGTTTTGCGGACAGGCCAACTAATGAAAAACTGTTTTTT	CASSFADRPTNEKLFF	.	TRBD1	TRBJ1-4	TRBV28
TGCGCCAGCAGCCCTGGACGATACAATGAGCAGTTCTTC	CASSPGRYNEQFF	few	.	TRBJ2-1	TRBV5-1
TGTGCCAGCACGACAGGGCTCAATCAGCCCCAGCATTTT	CASTTGLNQPQHF	.	TRBD1	TRBJ1-5	TRBV12-3/TRBV12-4
TGTGCCATCAGGGACAACAATCAGCCCCAGCATTTT	CAIRDNNQPQHF	.	.	TRBJ1-5	TRBV10-3
TGTGCCAGCAGTTATATGGGGGGCGCGGAGACCCAGTACTTC	CASSYMGGAETQYF	many	.	TRBJ2-5	TRBV6-5
TGTGCCAGCAGTTCACGAGCGGCAATCCTAGCCAAAAACATTCAGTACTTC	CASSSRAAILAKNIQYF	few	.	TRBJ2-4	TRBV12-3/TRBV12-4
TGCAGTGCTAGCGCGGCTATTCTACTAGAGTACCAAGAGACCCAGTACTTC	CSASAAILLEYQETQYF	few	.	TRBJ2-5	TRBV20-1
TGTGCCAGCAGGCCCCCTAGCGGGGGGCAGTATTTT	CASRPPSGGQYF	many	TRBD2	TRBJ2-3	TRBV7-2
TGCAGCGTAGCTAGCAGGAGCTCCTACAATGAGCAGTTCTTC	CSVASRSSYNEQFF	few	.	TRBJ2-1	TRBV29-1
TGCAGTGCTAGAAGGACAGGGGGCGCAGAGACTGAAGCTTTCTTT	CSARRTGGAETEAFF	few	TRBD1	TRBJ1-1	TRBV20-1
TGCGCCAGCAGCTTTGGGGACAGGAACACTGAAGCTTTCTTT	CASSFGDRNTEAFF	few	TRBD1	TRBJ1-1	TRBV5-1
TGTGCCACCAGTGAGCGATCAGGGGGGGATTACAATGAGCAGTTCTTC	CATSERSGGDYNEQFF	many	.	TRBJ2-1	TRBV24-1
TGTGCCTCATTGCAGGGGGGCATCTCTAACGGTGGCTACACCTTC	CASLQGGISNGGYTF	few	TRBD1	TRBJ1-2	TRBV10-3
TGCAGTGCCCGGACAGGGGATAGTGGTGGCTACACCTTC	CSARTGDSGGYTF	.	TRBD1	TRBJ1-2	TRBV20-1
TGCAGCGTAGCCATAACTAGCGCCGGGGAGCTGTTTTTT	CSVAITSAGELFF	.	TRBD2	TRBJ2-2	TRBV29-1
TGTGCCAGCAGCTTAGCTGGACCTAGATCCCATAATTCACCCCTCCACTTT	CASSLAGPRSHNSPLHF	.	.	TRBJ1-6	TRBV7-8
TGTGCCAGCAGCCCCGGGTTCTCCACCGGGGAGCTGTTTTTT	CASSPGFSTGELFF	many	.	TRBJ2-2	TRBV7-9
TGCGCCAGCAGCTACGACAGATCCTCCACCGGGGAGCTGTTTTTT	CASSYDRSSTGELFF	few	.	TRBJ2-2	TRBV5-1
TGCGCCAGCACCCCGACTAGTTTGGGTGGCACAGATACGCAGTATTTT	CASTPTSLGGTDTQYF	few	.	TRBJ2-3	TRBV5-1
TGTGCCAGCAGTCCCCTGCTAGGGTCCGGGGAGCTGTTTTTT	CASSPLLGSGELFF	.	.	TRBJ2-2	TRBV12-3/TRBV12-4
TGTGCCAGCACCATACGAGCGGGAGGGAATGAGCAGTTCTTC	CASTIRAGGNEQFF	few	TRBD2	TRBJ2-1	TRBV6-1
TGTGCCAGCGGCCTTTGGGGGGAGGGCACAGATACGCAGTATTTT	CASGLWGEGTDTQYF	.	.	TRBJ2-3	TRBV6-1
TGTGCCACCAGTATGGGGGGGGCCCACAATGAGCAGTTCTTC	CATSMGGAHNEQFF	few	.	TRBJ2-1	TRBV24-1
TGCAGTGTCGATCTGGACAGGAATTCACCCCTCCACTTT	CSVDLDRNSPLHF	few	TRBD1	TRBJ1-6	TRBV20-1
TGTGCCAGCAGCTTAGAAGGGATAGCTCAGCAGTTCTTC	CASSLEGIAQQFF	.	.	TRBJ2-1	TRBV7-2
TGTGCCAGCAGCCGCGGACACGCCCGGGGCACAGATACGCAGTATTTT	CASSRGHARGTDTQYF	.	.	TRBJ2-3	TRBV7-6
TGTGCCAGCAGTTTAGCTGATTTTCGGTCACCCCTCCACTTT	CASSLADFRSPLHF	few	.	TRBJ1-6	TRBV12-3/TRBV12-4
TGTGCCAGCACTGTGACTAGCGGGCTCGGGGAGCTGTTTTTT	CASTVTSGLGELFF	.	TRBD2	TRBJ2-2	TRBV28
TGCAGTGCTAGAAAAGGGACCCCGACTAATGAAAAACTGTTTTTT	CSARKGTPTNEKLFF	.	.	TRBJ1-4	TRBV20-1
TGCGCCAGCAGCTTGGCGGAGTACGCTGAAGCTTTCTTT	CASSLAEYAEAFF	few	.	TRBJ1-1	TRBV5-1
TGTGCCAGCAGCCCCCGGGCGCTAAATTCACCCCTCCACTTT	CASSPRALNSPLHF	.	.	TRBJ1-6	TRBV12-3/TRBV12-4
TGTGCCAGCAGCTTAGATTCGTGGGCCCTAAATTCACCCCTCCACTTT	CASSLDSWALNSPLHF	few	.	TRBJ1-6	TRBV11-2
TGTGCCAGCCGAGAGTTAGGGGATTACAATGAGCAGTTCTTC	CASRELGDYNEQFF	.	.	TRBJ2-1	TRBV12-3/TRBV12-4
TGCAGTGCTAGATCGCGGGGGGGCAACAATGAGCAGTTCTTC	CSARSRGGNNEQFF	few	TRBD2	TRBJ2-1	TRBV20-1
TGTGCCAGCAGTGTTTTTGGGGTCTCTGGGGCCAACGTCCTGACTTTC	CASSVFGVSGANVLTF	.	.	TRBJ2-6	TRBV6-1
TGTGCCAGCAGTGAGGCCCAGCGGGAGGTTACGCAGTATTTT	CASSEAQREVTQYF	many	TRBD2	TRBJ2-3	TRBV2